This T cell receptor (beta chain) comes out of a study of blood T cells in healthy people across ages. Germline lookup yields CDR1 DFQATT and CDR2 SNEGSKA (reference sequence). V was clipped by 6 bases and J by 5 bases; unmatched bases: 14. This CDR3 has 16 residues. A J-beta primer mix and a sample-barcoded 5' primer were used in a second PCR of about 7 to 12 cycles. TCRdb re-called the 5' RACE reads through MiXCR, storing one row per CDR3 protein. There are about 1.4 million distinct CDR3 sequences in the sample; around 59% occur only once, and about 6.7% lies in the top ten. The source material was blood. The chain carries TRBV20-1 and TRBJ2-5; TRBD2 aligns across 11 bases. The sequence was obtained from a man between 18 and 29 years old in good health. The CDR3 DNA is TGCAGTGCAATGGGGACTAGCGGACAGAATTGGGAGACCCAGTACTTC. This encodes CSAMGTSGQNWETQYF.